This entry is about one T cell receptor beta chain. The sample belongs to a study of shared clonotypes between healthy human individuals. Repertoires were generated with immunoSEQ multiplex PCR, while TCRdb's copy carries only in-frame clones and drops some. The data contain about 2.4 million clones, more than 90% of them seen just once; the ten biggest clones take up over 0.12%. The V and J ends lost 0 bases and 4 bases, in that order; junction bases with no gene match: 13. Looked up from germline, CDR1 is GTSNPN and CDR2 is SVGIG (reference sequence). The CDR3 length is 17 residues. Sequenced: naive CD4+ T cells sorted from blood. The subset: CD45RA+ positively selected. The J gene is TRBJ2-7, the V gene TRBV30; 9 positions match TRBD2. The clonotype originates from a man younger than 30 in good health. CDR3 loop: CAWSVQKMRTSVYEQYF. For the CDR3, the DNA is TGTGCCTGGAGTGTACAGAAGATGCGGACTAGCGTTTACGAGCAGTACTTC.